This record covers a single TCR beta chain. Per the germline V gene, CDR1 is SQVTM and CDR2 is ANQGSEA. This CDR3 comprises 15 residues. The ends lost 5 bases at V and 4 bases at J; junction bases unmatched: 12. The sample belongs to a study of blood T cell repertoires in COVID-19. Study summary: Sites across the United States, Italy and Spain contributed samples from acute and convalescent COVID-19. T cells, B-cell-depleted T cells, or PBMCs supplied cDNA or gDNA.

As processed by the authors: It was from reference gene primer amplification that nucleated cell counts were estimated. TCRdb's copy holds only in-frame clones and misses some; the assay was immunoSEQ multiplex PCR. D and trimming were read from the DNA, whereas the V and J calls and clone size are those reported in that table. Of just under 55,000 clones in the sample, 75% to 95% were seen once. Sequenced: peripheral blood. This sequence joins TRBV29-1 and TRBJ2-7; the match to TRBD2 covers 9 bases. This TCR derives from a woman between 40 and 50 years old with active COVID-19. This CDR3 is CSVRTGAGGPYEQYF. The CDR3 coding sequence is TGCAGCGTTCGGACCGGGGCGGGGGGGCCGTACGAGCAGTACTTC.